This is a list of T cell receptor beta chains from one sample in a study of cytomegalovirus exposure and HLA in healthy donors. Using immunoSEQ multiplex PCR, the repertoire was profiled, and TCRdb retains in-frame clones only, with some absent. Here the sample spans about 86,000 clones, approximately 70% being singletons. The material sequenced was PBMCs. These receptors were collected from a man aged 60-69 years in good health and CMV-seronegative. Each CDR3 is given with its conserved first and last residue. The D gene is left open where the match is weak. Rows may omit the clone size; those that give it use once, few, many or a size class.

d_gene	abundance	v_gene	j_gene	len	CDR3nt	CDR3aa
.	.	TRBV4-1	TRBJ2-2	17	TGCGCCAGCAGCCAAGATCAAGTGGCGGGCGGCACCGGGGAGCTGTTTTTT	CASSQDQVAGGTGELFF
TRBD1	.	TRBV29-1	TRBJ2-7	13	TGCAGCGCAGGAACCGGGACAGGGGGCGAGCAGTACTTC	CSAGTGTGGEQYF
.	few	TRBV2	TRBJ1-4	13	TGTGCCAGCAAGCGAGGGTTTCAGGAAAAACTGTTTTTT	CASKRGFQEKLFF
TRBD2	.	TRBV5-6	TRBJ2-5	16	TGTGCCAGCAGCCCGTTAGCGGGGCCGGGGGGGGAGACCCAGTACTTC	CASSPLAGPGGETQYF
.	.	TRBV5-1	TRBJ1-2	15	TGCGCCAGCAGCTACCGGACAGATCCTAGCTATGGCTACACCTTC	CASSYRTDPSYGYTF
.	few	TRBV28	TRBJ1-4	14	TGTGCCAGCAGTCCGACAGGTCTCAATGAAAAACTGTTTTTT	CASSPTGLNEKLFF
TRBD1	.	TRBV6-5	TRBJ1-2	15	TGTGCCAGCAGTTACGGAACAGGGGATAGCTTTGGCTACACCTTC	CASSYGTGDSFGYTF
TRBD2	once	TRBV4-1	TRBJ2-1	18	TGCGCCAGCAGCCAAGAGGAGACTAGCGGACCTACCTACAATGAGCAGTTCTTC	CASSQEETSGPTYNEQFF
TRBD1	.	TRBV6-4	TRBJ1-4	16	TGTGCCAGCCTAAAACAGGGGGAGACACCCAAGGAAAAACTGTTTTTT	CASLKQGETPKEKLFF
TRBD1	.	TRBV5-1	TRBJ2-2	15	TGCGCCAGCATATCAGGACAGGGGGCTATCGGGGAGCTGTTTTTT	CASISGQGAIGELFF
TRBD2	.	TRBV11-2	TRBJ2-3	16	TGTGCCAGCAGCCCACTGACTAGCGGGGGAACAGATACGCAGTATTTT	CASSPLTSGGTDTQYF
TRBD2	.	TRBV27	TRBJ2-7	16	TGTGCCAGCAGCCGCGCGGGGACTAGCGCTTCCTACGAGCAGTACTTC	CASSRAGTSASYEQYF
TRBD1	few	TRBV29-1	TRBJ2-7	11	TGCAGCGCCGCAGGGGGCCACGAGCAGTACTTC	CSAAGGHEQYF
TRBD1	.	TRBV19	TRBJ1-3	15	TGTGCCAGTAGTATTGGGACAGGTCAAGGAAACACCATATATTTT	CASSIGTGQGNTIYF
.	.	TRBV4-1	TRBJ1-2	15	TGCGCCAGCAGCCAAGATGGGGCAGGGGTGTATGGCTACACCTTC	CASSQDGAGVYGYTF
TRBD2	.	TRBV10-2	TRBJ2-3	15	TGCGCCAGCAGCCCAAGCGGGACCGGTACAGATACGCAGTATTTT	CASSPSGTGTDTQYF